This TCR beta chain was identified during a study of cytomegalovirus exposure and HLA in healthy donors. Profiling relied on immunoSEQ multiplex PCR, and the TCRdb table lists in-frame clones only, not all of them. This sample has 170,000 or so clones, with about 86% found just once. This clone was found a few times. Its antigen is as yet unknown. Findings and limits, study-wide: Most TCR sequences proved rare, with some public TCRs found in many donors.

The CDR3 is 13 amino acids. Germline V gene data show CDR1 as KGHSH and CDR2 as LQKENI. V was pared by 2 bases and J by 5 bases, with 9 bases between. The source material was PBMCs. This rearrangement joins TRBV18 to TRBJ1-1; D is ambiguous. The receptor was derived from a woman aged 18-35 years in good health and CMV-seropositive. The CDR3 region is CASSPFEGTEAFF. CDR3 sequence (DNA): TGTGCCAGCTCACCATTCGAGGGAACTGAAGCTTTCTTT.